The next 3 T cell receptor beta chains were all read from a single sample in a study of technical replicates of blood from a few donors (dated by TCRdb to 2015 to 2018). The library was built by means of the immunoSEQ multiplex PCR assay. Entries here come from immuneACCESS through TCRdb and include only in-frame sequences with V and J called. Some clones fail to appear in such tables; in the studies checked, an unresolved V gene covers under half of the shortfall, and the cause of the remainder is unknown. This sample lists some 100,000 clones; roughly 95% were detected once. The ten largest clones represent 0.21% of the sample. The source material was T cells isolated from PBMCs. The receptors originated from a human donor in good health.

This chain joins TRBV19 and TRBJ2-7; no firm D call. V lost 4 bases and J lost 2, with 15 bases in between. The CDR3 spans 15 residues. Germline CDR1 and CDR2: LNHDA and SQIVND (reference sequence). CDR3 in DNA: TGTGCCAGTAGTAACCCCCGTGACTTAGCCTACGAGCAGTACTTC. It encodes CASSNPRDLAYEQYF. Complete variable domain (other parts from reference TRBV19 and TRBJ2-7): DGGITQSPKYLFRKEGQNVTLSCEQNLNHDAMYWYRQDPGQGLRLIYYSQIVNDFQKGDIAEGYSVSREKKESFPLTVTSAQKNPTAFYLCASSNPRDLAYEQYFGPGTRLTVT.

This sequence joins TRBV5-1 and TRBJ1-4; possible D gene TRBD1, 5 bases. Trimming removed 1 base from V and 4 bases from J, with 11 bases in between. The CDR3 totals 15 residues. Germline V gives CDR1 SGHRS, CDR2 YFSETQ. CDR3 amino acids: CASSLLGEGNEKLFF. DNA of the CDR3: TGCGCCAGCAGCTTGTTGGGGGAGGGTAATGAAAAACTGTTTTTT.

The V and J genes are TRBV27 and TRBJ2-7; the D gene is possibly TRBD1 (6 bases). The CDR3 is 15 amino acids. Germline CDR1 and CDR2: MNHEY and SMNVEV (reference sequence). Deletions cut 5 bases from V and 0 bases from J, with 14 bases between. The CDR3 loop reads CASSATDRNSYEQYF. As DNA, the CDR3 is TGTGCCAGCAGTGCCACCGACAGGAACTCCTACGAGCAGTACTTC.